Reported below is one T cell receptor beta chain. Trimming removed 5 bases at V and 5 bases at J, with 15 bases between. CDR1 is LGHNT, CDR2 FRNRAP, per germline. This CDR3 has 14 residues. The repertoire was sequenced with immunoSEQ multiplex PCR; TCRdb's copy has only in-frame clones and lacks some. This sample carries about 92,000 clones, more than 85% of them seen once, and the ten largest clones take 1.5%. This entry is derived from a study of T cell changes during pregnancy in multiple sclerosis. The chain has TRBV12-5 and TRBJ1-2; D uncertain. This sequence was found in a female donor with multiple sclerosis, enrolled in a pregnancy study. Sequenced here: peripheral blood, sampled in the first trimester of pregnancy. The chain's CDR3 is CASGKVHMVYGYTF. In DNA, the CDR3 is TGTGCTAGTGGTAAAGTACATATGGTTTATGGCTACACCTTC.